This is a list of T cell receptor beta chains from one sample in a study of blood T cell repertoires in COVID-19. Only in-frame clones appear in the TCRdb table, and some are missing; sequencing was by immunoSEQ multiplex PCR. The sample has some 180,000 clones, about 70% seen once. Sequencing input: peripheral blood. All receptors come from a woman in her forties or fifties with active or convalescent COVID-19. CDR3s include the opening cysteine and the closing phenylalanine or tryptophan. The order of the fields is clone size, J gene, V gene, D gene, CDR3 protein, CDR3 DNA. The D gene is left open where the match is weak. The listing skips clone size in some rows; elsewhere it reads once, few, many or a size class.

size: once; J: TRBJ1-1; V: TRBV7-2; D: NA; CDR3: CASSLREGNTEAFF; DNA: TGTGCCAGCAGCTTAAGGGAGGGGAACACTGAAGCTTTCTTT
size: NA; J: TRBJ2-1; V: TRBV9; D: TRBD2; CDR3: CASSVAAGAIGEQFF; DNA: TGTGCCAGCAGCGTAGCGGCGGGAGCTATCGGTGAGCAGTTCTTC
size: NA; J: TRBJ1-4; V: TRBV19; D: NA; CDR3: CASSINPPGEKLFF; DNA: TGTGCCAGTAGTATTAACCCCCCGGGGGAAAAACTGTTTTTT
size: NA; J: TRBJ2-7; V: TRBV30; D: NA; CDR3: CAWSSLSYEQYF; DNA: TGTGCCTGGAGCTCCCTCTCCTACGAGCAGTACTTC
size: NA; J: TRBJ2-3; V: TRBV9; D: NA; CDR3: CASSVGPAEAPSTDTQYF; DNA: TGTGCCAGCAGCGTAGGTCCCGCCGAAGCGCCGAGCACAGATACGCAGTATTTT
size: NA; J: TRBJ2-5; V: TRBV28; D: TRBD2; CDR3: CASTLAGGPSQETQYF; DNA: TGTGCCAGCACCCTAGCGGGAGGGCCTTCCCAAGAGACCCAGTACTTC
size: NA; J: TRBJ2-7; V: TRBV30; D: NA; CDR3: CASSRTPSSYEQYF; DNA: TGTGCCTCCTCGAGGACACCGAGCTCCTACGAGCAGTACTTC
size: NA; J: TRBJ2-7; V: TRBV18; D: NA; CDR3: CASSPRQAYEQYF; DNA: TGTGCCAGCTCACCACGGCAGGCCTACGAGCAGTACTTC
size: once; J: TRBJ2-7; V: TRBV28; D: NA; CDR3: CASSLPGGLYEQYF; DNA: TGTGCCAGCAGTTTACCCGGCGGGCTTTACGAGCAGTACTTC
size: NA; J: TRBJ1-1; V: TRBV7-2; D: TRBD1; CDR3: CASSLQGAGGTEAFF; DNA: TGTGCCAGCAGCTTACAGGGGGCGGGTGGAACTGAAGCTTTCTTT
size: NA; J: TRBJ2-3; V: TRBV4-2; D: NA; CDR3: CASSQGEGGTDTQYF; DNA: TGTGCCAGCAGCCAAGGGGAGGGGGGGACAGATACGCAGTATTTT
size: NA; J: TRBJ1-2; V: TRBV19; D: NA; CDR3: CASSIPRPGGSYGYTF; DNA: TGTGCCAGTAGTATACCCCGGCCCGGGGGGAGCTATGGCTACACCTTC
size: few; J: TRBJ2-1; V: TRBV4-2; D: TRBD2; CDR3: CASSQEPAGGVSSYNEQFF; DNA: TGTGCCAGCAGCCAAGAACCAGCGGGGGGGGTGAGCTCCTACAATGAGCAGTTCTTC
size: NA; J: TRBJ2-7; V: TRBV30; D: TRBD1; CDR3: CAGGTGFLREQYF; DNA: TGTGCCGGAGGGACAGGGTTTTTGAGGGAGCAGTACTTC
size: NA; J: TRBJ2-1; V: TRBV7-8; D: TRBD2; CDR3: CASSRRGTSGGPNEQFF; DNA: TGTGCCAGCAGCCGACGGGGCACTAGCGGGGGACCCAATGAGCAGTTCTTC
size: NA; J: TRBJ2-7; V: TRBV10-3; D: NA; CDR3: CAISPNQDSPVADEQYF; DNA: TGTGCCATCAGTCCAAACCAGGACAGCCCGGTCGCGGACGAGCAGTACTTC
size: NA; J: TRBJ1-4; V: TRBV4-1; D: TRBD1; CDR3: CASSQEGGQPNEKLFF; DNA: TGCGCCAGCAGCCAGGAGGGGGGACAGCCTAATGAAAAACTGTTTTTT
size: NA; J: TRBJ2-3; V: TRBV6-5; D: TRBD2; CDR3: CASSSRGTSGRDTQYF; DNA: TGTGCCAGCAGTTCCCGAGGGACTAGCGGGAGAGATACGCAGTATTTT
size: NA; J: TRBJ1-1; V: TRBV11-2; D: TRBD1; CDR3: CASSSPTGINTEAFF; DNA: TGTGCCAGCAGCTCTCCGACAGGGATCAACACTGAAGCTTTCTTT
size: NA; J: TRBJ2-1; V: TRBV24-1; D: TRBD2; CDR3: CATSDHGTSGNFNEQFF; DNA: TGTGCCACCAGTGACCACGGGACTAGCGGGAATTTCAATGAGCAGTTCTTC
size: NA; J: TRBJ2-3; V: TRBV28; D: NA; CDR3: CATKEGVSTDTQYF; DNA: TGTGCCACCAAGGAAGGGGTTAGCACAGATACGCAGTATTTT
size: NA; J: TRBJ1-5; V: TRBV6-2/TRBV6-3; D: NA; CDR3: CASSYRGGGNQPQHF; DNA: TGTGCCAGCAGTTATCGCGGCGGGGGCAATCAGCCCCAGCATTTT
size: NA; J: TRBJ2-2; V: TRBV27; D: NA; CDR3: CASMAGRLSGELFF; DNA: TGTGCCAGCATGGCGGGGCGATTGTCCGGGGAGCTGTTTTTT
size: NA; J: TRBJ2-3; V: TRBV24-1; D: NA; CDR3: CATSDPEGLGTQYF; DNA: TGTGCCACCAGTGACCCGGAGGGGTTAGGTACGCAGTATTTT
size: NA; J: TRBJ2-7; V: TRBV30; D: TRBD2; CDR3: CAWSVGSGWEQYF; DNA: TGTGCCTGGAGTGTAGGTAGCGGGTGGGAGCAGTACTTC
size: few; J: TRBJ2-7; V: TRBV6-6; D: NA; CDR3: CASSRLGDEQYF; DNA: TGTGCCAGCAGCCGACTAGGGGACGAGCAGTACTTC
size: few; J: TRBJ2-5; V: TRBV30; D: TRBD1; CDR3: CAWSDDRAQETQYF; DNA: TGTGCCTGGAGCGATGACAGGGCCCAAGAGACCCAGTACTTC
size: NA; J: TRBJ1-3; V: TRBV5-8; D: NA; CDR3: CASSRGSSGNTIYF; DNA: TGTGCCAGCAGCCGCGGGTCCTCTGGAAACACCATATATTTT
size: NA; J: TRBJ2-1; V: TRBV11-3; D: TRBD2; CDR3: CASSLSSLAGDEQFF; DNA: TGTGCCAGCAGCTTATCGAGCCTAGCGGGAGATGAGCAGTTCTTC
size: NA; J: TRBJ2-2; V: TRBV7-8; D: NA; CDR3: CASSLKSRPSRQRGELFF; DNA: TGTGCCAGCAGCCTCAAATCCCGGCCGTCACGTCAGCGCGGGGAGCTGTTTTTT
size: NA; J: TRBJ2-5; V: TRBV5-4; D: TRBD2; CDR3: CASSLGAGEETQYF; DNA: TGTGCCAGCAGCTTGGGGGCGGGGGAAGAGACCCAGTACTTC
size: NA; J: TRBJ2-7; V: TRBV12-3/TRBV12-4; D: TRBD1; CDR3: CASSPGQGSEQYF; DNA: TGTGCCAGCAGTCCGGGACAGGGATCCGAGCAGTACTTC
size: NA; J: TRBJ1-5; V: TRBV20-1; D: NA; CDR3: CSASMVTAFHQPQHF; DNA: TGCAGTGCTAGTATGGTGACAGCTTTCCATCAGCCCCAGCATTTT
size: many; J: TRBJ2-2; V: TRBV19; D: TRBD2; CDR3: CASSGLADNTGELFF; DNA: TGTGCCAGTAGCGGCCTAGCGGACAACACCGGGGAGCTGTTTTTT
size: NA; J: TRBJ2-5; V: TRBV9; D: NA; CDR3: CASSVGLVEETQYF; DNA: TGTGCCAGCAGCGTAGGATTGGTAGAAGAGACCCAGTACTTC
size: once; J: TRBJ2-1; V: TRBV9; D: TRBD2; CDR3: CASSVARGLAGGPSYNEQFF; DNA: TGTGCCAGCAGCGTAGCTCGTGGACTAGCGGGGGGGCCCTCCTACAATGAGCAGTTCTTC
size: few; J: TRBJ1-2; V: TRBV7-9; D: NA; CDR3: CASSQNRDVSEGYTF; DNA: TGTGCCAGCAGCCAGAACAGGGACGTTTCCGAGGGCTACACCTTC
size: NA; J: TRBJ2-2; V: TRBV2; D: TRBD2; CDR3: CASSAPPGLATNTGELFF; DNA: TGTGCCAGCAGTGCTCCGCCGGGACTAGCGACGAACACCGGGGAGCTGTTTTTT
size: NA; J: TRBJ2-7; V: TRBV15; D: TRBD2; CDR3: CATSRAVASGAYEQYF; DNA: TGTGCCACCAGCAGAGCAGTGGCTAGCGGGGCCTACGAGCAGTACTTC
size: NA; J: TRBJ2-4; V: TRBV3-1/TRBV3-2; D: TRBD2; CDR3: CASSQASSGKNIQYF; DNA: TGTGCCAGCAGCCAAGCCTCTAGCGGGAAAAACATTCAGTACTTC
size: NA; J: TRBJ1-3; V: TRBV4-2; D: TRBD1; CDR3: CASSQERTGISGNTIYF; DNA: TGTGCCAGCAGCCAAGAGAGGACAGGGATCTCTGGAAACACCATATATTTT
size: many; J: TRBJ1-5; V: TRBV29-1; D: TRBD1; CDR3: CSVDTGGGNQPQHF; DNA: TGCAGCGTCGATACAGGGGGGGGGAATCAGCCCCAGCATTTT
size: few; J: TRBJ2-5; V: TRBV7-9; D: NA; CDR3: CASSLGPSEGETQYF; DNA: TGTGCCAGCAGCTTAGGTCCCTCTGAGGGAGAGACCCAGTACTTC
size: NA; J: TRBJ2-3; V: TRBV13; D: TRBD1; CDR3: CASSSDRSTDTQYF; DNA: TGTGCCAGCAGCTCGGACAGGTCCACAGATACGCAGTATTTT
size: NA; J: TRBJ1-6; V: TRBV5-6; D: NA; CDR3: CASSLWGGSPLHF; DNA: TGTGCCAGCAGCTTGTGGGGGGGTTCACCCCTCCACTTT
size: NA; J: TRBJ2-2; V: TRBV19; D: NA; CDR3: CASKGRVKTGELFF; DNA: TGTGCCAGTAAGGGCAGGGTTAAGACCGGGGAGCTGTTTTTT
size: NA; J: TRBJ2-5; V: TRBV2; D: TRBD2; CDR3: CASRARLAGEETQYF; DNA: TGTGCCAGCAGAGCCCGACTAGCGGGTGAGGAGACCCAGTACTTC
size: many; J: TRBJ2-3; V: TRBV19; D: TRBD2; CDR3: CASSMERGSTDTQYF; DNA: TGTGCCAGTAGTATGGAGCGGGGAAGCACAGATACGCAGTATTTT
size: NA; J: TRBJ1-3; V: TRBV3-1/TRBV3-2; D: NA; CDR3: CASSQEYSGNTIYF; DNA: TGTGCCAGCAGCCAAGAGTACTCTGGAAACACCATATATTTT
size: NA; J: TRBJ2-3; V: TRBV30; D: TRBD1; CDR3: CAWTYFDRGTGDTQYF; DNA: TGTGCCTGGACCTATTTCGACAGGGGAACGGGAGATACGCAGTATTTT